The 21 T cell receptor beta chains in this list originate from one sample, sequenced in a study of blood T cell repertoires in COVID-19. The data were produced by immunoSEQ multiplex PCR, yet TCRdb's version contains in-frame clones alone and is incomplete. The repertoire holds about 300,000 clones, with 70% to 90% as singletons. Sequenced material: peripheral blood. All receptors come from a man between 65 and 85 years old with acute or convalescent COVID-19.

The CDR3 protein is CAWRRQGGTEAFF. Here the CDR3 DNA reads TGTGCCTGGAGGCGACAGGGAGGCACTGAAGCTTTCTTT. This chain links TRBV30 with TRBJ1-1; 7 bases map to TRBD1. CDR3 length: 13 amino acids. The germline gives CDR1 GTSNPN, CDR2 SVGIG (reference sequence). The J segment lost 4 bases and the V segment lost 3 bases, leaving 5 bases of the junction unmatched.

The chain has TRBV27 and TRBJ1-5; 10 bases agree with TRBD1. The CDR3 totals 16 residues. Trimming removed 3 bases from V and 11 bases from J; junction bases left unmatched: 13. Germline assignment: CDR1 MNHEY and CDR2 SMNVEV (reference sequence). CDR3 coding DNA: TGTGCCAGCAGTTTTGGGGGACAGGGGTCCCTTGGGGCCCAGCATTTT. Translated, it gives CASSFGGQGSLGAQHF.

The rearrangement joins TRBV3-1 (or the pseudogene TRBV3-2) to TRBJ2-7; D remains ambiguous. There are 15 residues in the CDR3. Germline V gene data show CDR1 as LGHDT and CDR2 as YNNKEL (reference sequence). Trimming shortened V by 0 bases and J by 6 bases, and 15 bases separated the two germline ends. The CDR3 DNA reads TGTGCCAGCAGCCAAGAGGCCAGACAAGTAATCGAGCAGTACTTC. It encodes CASSQEARQVIEQYF.

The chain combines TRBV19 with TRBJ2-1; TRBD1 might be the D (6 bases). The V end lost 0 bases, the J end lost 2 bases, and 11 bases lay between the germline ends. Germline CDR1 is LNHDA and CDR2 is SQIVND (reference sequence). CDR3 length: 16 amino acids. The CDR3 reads CASSIESRGPYNEQFF. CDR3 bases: TGTGCCAGTAGTATAGAGTCCAGGGGCCCCTACAATGAGCAGTTCTTC.

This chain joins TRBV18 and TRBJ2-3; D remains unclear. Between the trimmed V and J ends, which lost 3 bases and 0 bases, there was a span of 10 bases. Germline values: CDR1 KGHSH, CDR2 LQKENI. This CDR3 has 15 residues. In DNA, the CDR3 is TGTGCCAGCTCACCCCGACTGGAGAGCACAGATACGCAGTATTTT. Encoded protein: CASSPRLESTDTQYF. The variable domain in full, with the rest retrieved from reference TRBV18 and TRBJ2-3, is NAGVMQNPRHLVRRRGQEARLRCSPMKGHSHVYWYRQLPEEGLKFMVYLQKENIIDESGMPKERFSAEFPKEGPSILRIQQVVRGDSAAYFCASSPRLESTDTQYFGPGTRLTVL.

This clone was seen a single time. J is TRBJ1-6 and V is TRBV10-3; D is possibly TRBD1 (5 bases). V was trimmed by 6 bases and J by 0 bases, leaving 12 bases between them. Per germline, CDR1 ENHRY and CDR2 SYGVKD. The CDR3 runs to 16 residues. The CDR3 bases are TGTGCCATCAGCTCCGGGGGGAGCTCCTATAATTCACCCCTCCACTTT. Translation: CAISSGGSSYNSPLHF.

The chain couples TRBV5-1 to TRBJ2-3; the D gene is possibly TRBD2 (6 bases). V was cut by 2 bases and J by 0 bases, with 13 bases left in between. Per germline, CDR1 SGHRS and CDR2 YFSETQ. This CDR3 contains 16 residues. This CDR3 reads CASSLSAGHSTDTQYF. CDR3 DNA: TGCGCCAGCAGCTTAAGTGCGGGGCATAGCACAGATACGCAGTATTTT.

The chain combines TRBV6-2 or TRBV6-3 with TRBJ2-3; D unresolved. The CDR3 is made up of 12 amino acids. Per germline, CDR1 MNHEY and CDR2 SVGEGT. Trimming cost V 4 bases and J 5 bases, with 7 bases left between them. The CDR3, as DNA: TGTGCCAGCAGTTTGCGTGAAGATACGCAGTATTTT. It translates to CASSLREDTQYF.

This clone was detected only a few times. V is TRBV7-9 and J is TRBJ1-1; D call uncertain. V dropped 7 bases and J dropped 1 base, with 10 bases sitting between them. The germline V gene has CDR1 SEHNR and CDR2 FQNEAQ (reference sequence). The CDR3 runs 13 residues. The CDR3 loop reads CASTNTGNTEAFF. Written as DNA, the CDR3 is TGTGCCAGCACCAACACGGGGAACACTGAAGCTTTCTTT.

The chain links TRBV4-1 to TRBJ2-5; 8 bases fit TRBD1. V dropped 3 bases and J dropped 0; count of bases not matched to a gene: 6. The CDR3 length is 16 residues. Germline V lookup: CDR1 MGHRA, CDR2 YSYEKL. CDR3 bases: TGCGCCAGCAGCCAGTCGGGACAGGTTTACCAAGAGACCCAGTACTTC. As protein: CASSQSGQVYQETQYF.

The CDR3 nucleotides are TGTGCCAGCAGGTTAGCGAACACCGGGGAGCTGTTTTTT. Its protein is CASRLANTGELFF. This chain links TRBV2 with TRBJ2-2, with D unclear. From germline, CDR1 is SNHLY and CDR2 FYNNEI. Deletions cut 6 bases from V and 0 bases from J, with 5 bases between. CDR3 length: 13 amino acids.

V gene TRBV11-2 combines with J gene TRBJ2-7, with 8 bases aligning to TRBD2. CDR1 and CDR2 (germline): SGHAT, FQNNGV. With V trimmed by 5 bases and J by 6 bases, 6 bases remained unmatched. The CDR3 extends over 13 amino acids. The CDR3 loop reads CASSISGTGEQYF. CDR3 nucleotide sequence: TGTGCCAGCAGCATTAGCGGGACCGGCGAGCAGTACTTC.

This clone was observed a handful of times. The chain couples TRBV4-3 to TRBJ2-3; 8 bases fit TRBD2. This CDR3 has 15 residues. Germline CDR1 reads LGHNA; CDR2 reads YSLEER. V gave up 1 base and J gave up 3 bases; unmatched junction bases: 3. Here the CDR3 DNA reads TGCGCCAGCAGCCAAGTAGCGGGGCGGACAGATACGCAGTATTTT. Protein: CASSQVAGRTDTQYF.

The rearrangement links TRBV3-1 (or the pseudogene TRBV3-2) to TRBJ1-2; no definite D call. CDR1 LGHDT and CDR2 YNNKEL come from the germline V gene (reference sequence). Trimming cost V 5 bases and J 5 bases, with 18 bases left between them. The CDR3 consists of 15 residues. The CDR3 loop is CASSYGRRGGYGYTF. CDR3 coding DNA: TGTGCCAGCAGCTACGGGCGGCGGGGTGGGTATGGCTACACCTTC.

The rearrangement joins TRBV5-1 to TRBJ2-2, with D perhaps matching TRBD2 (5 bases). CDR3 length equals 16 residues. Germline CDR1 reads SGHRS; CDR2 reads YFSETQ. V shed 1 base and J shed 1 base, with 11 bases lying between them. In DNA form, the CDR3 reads TGCGCCAGCAGCTTGTTTCCGGGGTTGAACACCGGGGAGCTGTTTTTT. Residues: CASSLFPGLNTGELFF. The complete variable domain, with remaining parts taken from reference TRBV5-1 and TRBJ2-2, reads KAGVTQTPRYLIKTRGQQVTLSCSPISGHRSVSWYQQTPGQGLQFLFEYFSETQRNKGNFPGRFSGRQFSNSRSEMNVSTLELGDSALYLCASSLFPGLNTGELFFGEGSRLTVL.

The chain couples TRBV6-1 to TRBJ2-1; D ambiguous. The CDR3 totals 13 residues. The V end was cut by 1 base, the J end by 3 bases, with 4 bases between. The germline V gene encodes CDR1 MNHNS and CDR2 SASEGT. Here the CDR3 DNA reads TGTGCCAGCAGTGAAGGTATCTACAATGAGCAGTTCTTC. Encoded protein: CASSEGIYNEQFF.

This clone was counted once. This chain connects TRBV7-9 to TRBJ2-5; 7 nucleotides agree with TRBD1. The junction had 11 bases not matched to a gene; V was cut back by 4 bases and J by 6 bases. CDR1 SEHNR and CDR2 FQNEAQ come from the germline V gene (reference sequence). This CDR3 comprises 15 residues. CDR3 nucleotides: TGTGCCAGCAGCTCGGCCAGACAGGGAGTAAAGACCCAGTACTTC. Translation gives CASSSARQGVKTQYF.

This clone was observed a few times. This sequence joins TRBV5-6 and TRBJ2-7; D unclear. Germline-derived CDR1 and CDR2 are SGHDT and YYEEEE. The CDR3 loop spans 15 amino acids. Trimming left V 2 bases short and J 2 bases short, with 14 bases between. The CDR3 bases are TGTGCCAGCAGCTTAATGACAACGAACCCCTACGAGCAGTACTTC. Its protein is CASSLMTTNPYEQYF.

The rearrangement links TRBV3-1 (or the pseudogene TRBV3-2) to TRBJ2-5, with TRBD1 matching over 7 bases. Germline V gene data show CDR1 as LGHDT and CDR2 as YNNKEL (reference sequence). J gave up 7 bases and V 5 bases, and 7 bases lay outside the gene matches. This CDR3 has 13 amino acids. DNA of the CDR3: TGTGCCAGCAGCAGGGACAGCGTCGGGACCCAGTACTTC. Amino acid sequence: CASSRDSVGTQYF.

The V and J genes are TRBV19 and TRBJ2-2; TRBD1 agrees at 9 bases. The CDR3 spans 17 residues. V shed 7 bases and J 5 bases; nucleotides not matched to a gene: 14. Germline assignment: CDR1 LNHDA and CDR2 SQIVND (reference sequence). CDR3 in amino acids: CASTSSRGTGRTGELFF. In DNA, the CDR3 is TGTGCCAGTACCTCATCCAGAGGGACAGGGAGGACCGGGGAGCTGTTTTTT.

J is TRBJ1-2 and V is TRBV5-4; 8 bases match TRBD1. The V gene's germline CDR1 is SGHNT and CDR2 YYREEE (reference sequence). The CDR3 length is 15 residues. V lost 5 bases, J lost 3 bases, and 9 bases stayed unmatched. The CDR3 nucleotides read TGTGCCAGCAGTCCCGCAGGGGGCCAGGACTATGGCTACACCTTC. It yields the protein CASSPAGGQDYGYTF. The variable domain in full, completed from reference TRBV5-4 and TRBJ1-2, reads ETGVTQSPTHLIKTRGQQVTLRCSSQSGHNTVSWYQQALGQGPQFIFQYYREEENGRGNFPPRFSGLQFPNYSSELNVNALELDDSALYLCASSPAGGQDYGYTFGSGTRLTVV.